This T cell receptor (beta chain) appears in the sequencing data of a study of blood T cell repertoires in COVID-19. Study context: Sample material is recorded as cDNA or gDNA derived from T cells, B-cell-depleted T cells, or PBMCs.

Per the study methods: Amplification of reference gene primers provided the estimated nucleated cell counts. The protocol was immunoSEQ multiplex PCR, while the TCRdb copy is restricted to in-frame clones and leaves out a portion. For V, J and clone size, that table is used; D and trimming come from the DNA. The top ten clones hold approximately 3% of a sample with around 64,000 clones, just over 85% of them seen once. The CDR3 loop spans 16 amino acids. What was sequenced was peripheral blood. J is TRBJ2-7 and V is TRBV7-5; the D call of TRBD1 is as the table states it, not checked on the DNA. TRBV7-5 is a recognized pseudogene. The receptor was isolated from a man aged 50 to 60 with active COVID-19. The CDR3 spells CVRSLAGRGRSYEQYF. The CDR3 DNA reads TGTGTCAGAAGCTTAGCTGGCAGGGGCCGCTCCTACGAGCAGTACTTC.